Each of the 2 T cell receptor beta chains below was sequenced from the same sample in a study of T cell responses to AZD1222 COVID-19 vaccine (dated by TCRdb to about 2021). Receptor amplification or capture employed the immunoSEQ multiplex PCR assay. Not all clones reach the TCRdb copy of this immuneACCESS table, which keeps in-frame sequences only. Checked studies attribute under half of the gap to unresolved V genes and leave the rest unexplained. This sample holds about 130,000 clones; about nine tenths were observed only once. The ten largest account for approximately 8% of the sample. The time point label corresponds to: baseline before first vaccination. The material was peripheral blood, obtained on day 0 of AZD1222 vaccination. These receptors were collected from an adult in good health.

This clone was detected only a few times. The rearrangement joins TRBV5-1 to TRBJ1-1; 8 nucleotides align to TRBD1. V dropped 4 bases and J dropped 0; count of bases not matched to a gene: 8. Germline V gene lookup returns CDR1 SGHRS and CDR2 YFSETQ. There are 16 residues in the CDR3. The CDR3 loop reads CASSPYRTGLNTEAFF. The CDR3 region has the DNA TGCGCCAGCAGCCCTTACCGGACAGGGTTGAACACTGAAGCTTTCTTT.

The CDR3 loop is CASSSRVTGELFF. DNA for the CDR3: TGTGCCAGCAGCTCCCGAGTCACCGGGGAGCTGTTTTTT. The chain couples TRBV7-3 to TRBJ2-2; unclear D gene. V gave up 4 bases and J gave up 4 bases, with 7 bases separating them. Germline CDR1 is SGHTA and CDR2 is FQGTGA. This CDR3 comprises 13 residues. Based on the CDR3 plus reference TRBV7-3 and TRBJ2-2, the full variable domain is GAGVSQTPSNKVTEKGKYVELRCDPISGHTALYWYRQSLGQGPEFLIYFQGTGAADDSGLPNDRFFAVRPEGSVSTLKIQRTERGDSAVYLCASSSRVTGELFFGEGSRLTVL.